These T cell receptor beta chains were read from a single sample in a study of blood T cell repertoires in COVID-19. Data came from immunoSEQ multiplex PCR; TCRdb stores just in-frame clones and leaves some out. The sample records under 200,000 clones, approximately 91% being singletons. The specimen was peripheral blood. The receptors originated from a man aged 18 to 29 with COVID-19, enrolled during active disease. Both conserved end residues are part of each CDR3. The D gene is left open where the match is weak.

J gene	D gene	V gene	CDR3 DNA	CDR3 protein
TRBJ2-2	NA	TRBV5-8	TGTGCCAGCAGCCATCTAACCGGGGAGCTGTTTTTT	CASSHLTGELFF
TRBJ1-5	NA	TRBV9	TGTGCCAGCAGCCCGGGGGGGGCGTTTCAGCCCCAGCATTTT	CASSPGGAFQPQHF
TRBJ2-6	NA	TRBV30	TGTGCCTGGAGTGGAGTAGGGGCCAACGTCCTGACTTTC	CAWSGVGANVLTF
TRBJ2-1	TRBD2	TRBV13	TGTGCCAGCAGCTTAGGTCTGCCTAGCGGGAGAAACAATGAGCAGTTCTTC	CASSLGLPSGRNNEQFF
TRBJ2-1	TRBD2	TRBV11-2	TGTGCCAGCAGCTCCCCTCGGACTAGCGGGCCTCGGGATGAGCAGTTCTTC	CASSSPRTSGPRDEQFF
TRBJ1-5	NA	TRBV15	TGTGCCACCAGCAGATTAACTCTGGGGGCTCAGCCCCAGCATTTT	CATSRLTLGAQPQHF
TRBJ1-2	NA	TRBV30	TGTGCCCTGGAGGAACCCTATGGCTACACCTTC	CALEEPYGYTF
TRBJ2-3	NA	TRBV14	TGTGCCAGCAGCCAAGAAGGGACTTGGACAGATACGCAGTATTTT	CASSQEGTWTDTQYF
TRBJ2-7	TRBD2	TRBV4-2	TGTGCCAGCAGCCCCCGGGAGGGGTACTCCTACGAGCAGTACTTC	CASSPREGYSYEQYF
TRBJ2-1	TRBD2	TRBV29-1	TGCAGCGTAAGCGGGAGGGGAAATGAGCAGTTCTTC	CSVSGRGNEQFF
TRBJ1-1	NA	TRBV14	TGTGCCAGCAGCCGCCTTTTTCTTGGGCCGAACACTGAAGCTTTCTTT	CASSRLFLGPNTEAFF